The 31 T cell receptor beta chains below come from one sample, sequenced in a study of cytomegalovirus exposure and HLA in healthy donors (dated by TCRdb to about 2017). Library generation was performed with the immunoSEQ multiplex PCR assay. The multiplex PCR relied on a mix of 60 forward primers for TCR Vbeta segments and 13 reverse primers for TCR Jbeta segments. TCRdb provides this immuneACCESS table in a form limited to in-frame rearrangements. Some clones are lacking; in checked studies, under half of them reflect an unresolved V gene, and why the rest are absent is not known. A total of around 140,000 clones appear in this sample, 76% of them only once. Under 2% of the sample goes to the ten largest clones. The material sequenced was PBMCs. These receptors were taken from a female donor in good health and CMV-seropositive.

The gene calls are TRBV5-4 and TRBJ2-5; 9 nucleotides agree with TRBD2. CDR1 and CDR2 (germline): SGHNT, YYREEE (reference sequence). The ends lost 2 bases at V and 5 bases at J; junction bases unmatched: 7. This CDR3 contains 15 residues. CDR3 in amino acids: CASSLLLAGKETQYF. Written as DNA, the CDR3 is TGTGCCAGCAGCTTACTTCTAGCGGGAAAGGAGACCCAGTACTTC.

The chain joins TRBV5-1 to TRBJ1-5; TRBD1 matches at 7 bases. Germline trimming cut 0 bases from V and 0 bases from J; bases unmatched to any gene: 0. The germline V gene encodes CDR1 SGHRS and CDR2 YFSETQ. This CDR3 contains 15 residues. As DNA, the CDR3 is TGCGCCAGCAGCTTGGGACAGGGTAGCAATCAGCCCCAGCATTTT. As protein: CASSLGQGSNQPQHF.

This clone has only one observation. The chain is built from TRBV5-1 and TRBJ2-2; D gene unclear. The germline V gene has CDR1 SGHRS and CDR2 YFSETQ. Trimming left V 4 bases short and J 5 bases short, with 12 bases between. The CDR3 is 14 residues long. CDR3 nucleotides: TGCGCCAGCAGCGAGGATCCGGTTACCGGGGAGCTGTTTTTT. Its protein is CASSEDPVTGELFF.

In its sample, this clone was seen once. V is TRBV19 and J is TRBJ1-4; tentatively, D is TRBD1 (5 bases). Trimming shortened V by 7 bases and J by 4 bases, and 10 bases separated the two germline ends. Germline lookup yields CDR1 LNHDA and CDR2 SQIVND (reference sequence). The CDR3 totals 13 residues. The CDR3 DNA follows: TGTGCCAGTACGGGGGTCGTTAATGAAAAACTGTTTTTT. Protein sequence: CASTGVVNEKLFF.

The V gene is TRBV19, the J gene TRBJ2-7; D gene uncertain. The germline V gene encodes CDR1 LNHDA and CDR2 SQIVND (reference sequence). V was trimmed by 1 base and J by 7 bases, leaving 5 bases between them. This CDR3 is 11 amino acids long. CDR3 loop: CASSIGPEQYF. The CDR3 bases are TGTGCCAGTAGTATAGGTCCTGAGCAGTACTTC.

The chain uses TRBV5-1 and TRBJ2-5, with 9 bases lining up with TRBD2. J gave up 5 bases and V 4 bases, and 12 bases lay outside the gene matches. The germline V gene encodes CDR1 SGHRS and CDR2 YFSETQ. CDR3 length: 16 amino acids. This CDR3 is CASSPGVASGVETQYF. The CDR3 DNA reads TGCGCCAGCAGCCCAGGGGTGGCTAGCGGGGTGGAGACCCAGTACTTC.

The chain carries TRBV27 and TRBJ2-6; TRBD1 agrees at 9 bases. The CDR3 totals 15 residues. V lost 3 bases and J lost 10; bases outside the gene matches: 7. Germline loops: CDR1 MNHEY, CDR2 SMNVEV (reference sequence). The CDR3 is CASSLTWDRVNVLTF. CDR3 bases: TGTGCCAGCAGTTTGACCTGGGACAGGGTAAACGTCCTGACTTTC.

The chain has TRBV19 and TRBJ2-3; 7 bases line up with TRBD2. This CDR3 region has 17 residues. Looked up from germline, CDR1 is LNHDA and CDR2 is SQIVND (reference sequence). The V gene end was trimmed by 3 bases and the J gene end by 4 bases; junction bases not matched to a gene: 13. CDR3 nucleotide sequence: TGTGCCAGTAGTATGTGGGGGGGTAAGGATGGGGCAGATACGCAGTATTTT. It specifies CASSMWGGKDGADTQYF.

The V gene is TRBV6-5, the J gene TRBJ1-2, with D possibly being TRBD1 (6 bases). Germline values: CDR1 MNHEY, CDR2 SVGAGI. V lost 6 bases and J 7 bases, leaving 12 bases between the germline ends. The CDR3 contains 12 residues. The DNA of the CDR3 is TGTGCCAGCAGCCGTACAGGGATTGGCTACACCTTC. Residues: CASSRTGIGYTF.

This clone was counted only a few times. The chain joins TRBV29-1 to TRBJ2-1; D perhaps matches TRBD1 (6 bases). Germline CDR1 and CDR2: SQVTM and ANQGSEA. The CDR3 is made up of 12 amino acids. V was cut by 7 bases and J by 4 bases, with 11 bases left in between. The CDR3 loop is CSAGGQYNEQFF. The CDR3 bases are TGCAGCGCCGGTGGACAGTACAATGAGCAGTTCTTC.

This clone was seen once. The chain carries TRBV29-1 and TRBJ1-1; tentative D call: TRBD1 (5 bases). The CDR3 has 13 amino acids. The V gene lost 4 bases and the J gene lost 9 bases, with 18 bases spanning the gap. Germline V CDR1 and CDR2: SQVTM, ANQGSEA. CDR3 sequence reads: CSVGPAGEGQAFF. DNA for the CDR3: TGCAGCGTTGGTCCTGCCGGGGAGGGACAAGCTTTCTTT.

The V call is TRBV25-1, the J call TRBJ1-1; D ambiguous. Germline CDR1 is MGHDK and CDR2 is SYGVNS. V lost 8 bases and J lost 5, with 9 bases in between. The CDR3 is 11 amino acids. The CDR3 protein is CASRGGTEAFF. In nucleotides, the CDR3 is TGTGCCAGCCGTGGCGGGACTGAAGCTTTCTTT.

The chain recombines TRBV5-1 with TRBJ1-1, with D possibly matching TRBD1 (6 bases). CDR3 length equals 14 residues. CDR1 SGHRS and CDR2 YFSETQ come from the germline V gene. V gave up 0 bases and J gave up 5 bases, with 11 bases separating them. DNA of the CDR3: TGCGCCAGCAGCTTGGAGCAAGGGGGTACTGAAGCTTTCTTT. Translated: CASSLEQGGTEAFF.

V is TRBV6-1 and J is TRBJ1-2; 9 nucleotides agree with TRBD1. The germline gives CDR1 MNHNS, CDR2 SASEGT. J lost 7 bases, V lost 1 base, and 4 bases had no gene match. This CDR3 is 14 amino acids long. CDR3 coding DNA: TGTGCCAGCAGTGAAGGGGGACAGGGCTCTGGCTACACCTTC. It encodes CASSEGGQGSGYTF.

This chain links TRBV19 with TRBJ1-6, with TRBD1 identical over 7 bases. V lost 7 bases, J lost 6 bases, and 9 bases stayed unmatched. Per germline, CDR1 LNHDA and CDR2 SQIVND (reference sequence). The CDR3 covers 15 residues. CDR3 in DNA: TGTGCCAGTAACCTTGGGACAGAGATTAATTCACCCCTCCACTTT. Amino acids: CASNLGTEINSPLHF.

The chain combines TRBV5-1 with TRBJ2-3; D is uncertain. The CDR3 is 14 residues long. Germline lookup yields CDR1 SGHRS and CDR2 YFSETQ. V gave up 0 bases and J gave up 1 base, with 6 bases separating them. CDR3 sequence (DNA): TGCGCCAGCAGCTTGGCGAGCGGCACAGATACGCAGTATTTT. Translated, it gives CASSLASGTDTQYF.

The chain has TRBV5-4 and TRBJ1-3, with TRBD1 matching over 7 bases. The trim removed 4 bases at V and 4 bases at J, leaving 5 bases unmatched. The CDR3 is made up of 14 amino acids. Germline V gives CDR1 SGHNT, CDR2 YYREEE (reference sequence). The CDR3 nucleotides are TGTGCCAGCAGCGATCCGGGACAGGGAAACACCATATATTTT. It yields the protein CASSDPGQGNTIYF.

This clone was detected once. CDR3 sequence reads: CASSQRIGQETQYF. As DNA, the CDR3 is TGCGCCAGCAGCCAGCGGATCGGCCAAGAGACCCAGTACTTC. The rearrangement links TRBV4-1 to TRBJ2-5; D is ambiguous. This CDR3 is 14 amino acids long. V lost 3 bases to trimming and J lost 1 base, with 9 bases between them. Germline V gives CDR1 MGHRA, CDR2 YSYEKL.

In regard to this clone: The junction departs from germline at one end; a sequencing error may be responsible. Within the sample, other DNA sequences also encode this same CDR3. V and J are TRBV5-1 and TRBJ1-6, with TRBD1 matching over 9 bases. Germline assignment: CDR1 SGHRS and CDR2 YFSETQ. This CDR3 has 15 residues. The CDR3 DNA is TGCGCCAGCAGCTTGGCGGGACAGGGTCGTTCACCCCTCCACTTC. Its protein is CASSLAGQGRSPLHF.

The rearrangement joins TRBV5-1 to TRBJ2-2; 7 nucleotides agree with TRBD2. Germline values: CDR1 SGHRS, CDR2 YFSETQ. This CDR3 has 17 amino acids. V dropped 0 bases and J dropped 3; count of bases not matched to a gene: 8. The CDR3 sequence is CASSLVASGKDTGELFF. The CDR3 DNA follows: TGCGCCAGCAGCTTGGTTGCTAGCGGCAAGGACACCGGGGAGCTGTTTTTT.

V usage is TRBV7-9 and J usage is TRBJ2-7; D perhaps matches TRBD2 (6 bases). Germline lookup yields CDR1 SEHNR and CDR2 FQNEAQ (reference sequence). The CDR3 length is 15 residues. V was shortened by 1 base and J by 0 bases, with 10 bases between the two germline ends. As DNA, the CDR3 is TGTGCCAGCAGCTTAGGCACCGGGAGCTCCTACGAGCAGTACTTC. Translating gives CASSLGTGSSYEQYF. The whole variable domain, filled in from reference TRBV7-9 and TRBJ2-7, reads DTGVSQNPRHKITKRGQNVTFRCDPISEHNRLYWYRQTLGQGPEFLTYFQNEAQLEKSRLLSDRFSAERPKGSFSTLEIQRTEQGDSAMYLCASSLGTGSSYEQYFGPGTRLTVT.

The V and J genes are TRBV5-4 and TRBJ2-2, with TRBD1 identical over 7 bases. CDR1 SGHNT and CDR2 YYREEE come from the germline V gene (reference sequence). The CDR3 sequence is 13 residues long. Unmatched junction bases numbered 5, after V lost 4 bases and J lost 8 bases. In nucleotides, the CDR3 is TGTGCCAGCAGCCCGAGGGGGCGAGGGGAGCTGTTTTTT. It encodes CASSPRGRGELFF.

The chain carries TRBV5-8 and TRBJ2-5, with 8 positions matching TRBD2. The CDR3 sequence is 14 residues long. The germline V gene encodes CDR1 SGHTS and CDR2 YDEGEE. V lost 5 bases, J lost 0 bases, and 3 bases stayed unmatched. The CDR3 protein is CASRVRGDQETQYF. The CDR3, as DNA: TGTGCCAGCAGAGTGCGGGGGGACCAAGAGACCCAGTACTTC.

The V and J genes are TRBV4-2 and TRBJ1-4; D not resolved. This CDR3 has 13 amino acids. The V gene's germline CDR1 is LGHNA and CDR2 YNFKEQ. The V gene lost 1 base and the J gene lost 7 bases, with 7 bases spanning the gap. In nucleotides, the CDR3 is TGTGCCAGCAGCCAAGCCGGCGGTGAAAAACTGTTTTTT. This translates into CASSQAGGEKLFF.

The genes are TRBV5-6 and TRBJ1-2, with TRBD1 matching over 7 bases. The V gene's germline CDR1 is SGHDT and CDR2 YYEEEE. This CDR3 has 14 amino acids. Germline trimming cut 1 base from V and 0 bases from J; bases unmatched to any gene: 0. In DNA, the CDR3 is TGTGCCAGCAGCTTGACAGGGGCTAACTATGGCTACACCTTC. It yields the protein CASSLTGANYGYTF. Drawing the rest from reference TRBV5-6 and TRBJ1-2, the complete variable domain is DAGVTQSPTHLIKTRGQQVTLRCSPKSGHDTVSWYQQALGQGPQFIFQYYEEEERQRGNFPDRFSGHQFPNYSSELNVNALLLGDSALYLCASSLTGANYGYTFGSGTRLTVV.

The CDR3 is CASSLYGAHSGANVLTF. The CDR3 nucleotides are TGTGCCAGCAGTTTATATGGGGCTCACTCTGGGGCCAACGTCCTGACTTTC. The chain carries TRBV28 and TRBJ2-6; weak D call: TRBD1 (5 bases). V was trimmed by 1 base and J by 0 bases, leaving 10 bases between them. The CDR3 covers 17 residues. The germline CDR1 and CDR2 sequences are MDHEN and SYDVKM.

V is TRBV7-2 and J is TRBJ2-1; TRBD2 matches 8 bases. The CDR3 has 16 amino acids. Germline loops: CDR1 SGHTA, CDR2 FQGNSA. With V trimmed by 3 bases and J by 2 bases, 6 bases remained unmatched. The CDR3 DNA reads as TGTGCCAGCAGCTTTAATGAACTAGCGGCCTACAATGAGCAGTTCTTC. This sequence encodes CASSFNELAAYNEQFF.

The CDR3 DNA follows: TGTGCCAGCAGGTCACAGGGGGCGGACACTGAAGCTTTCTTT. Residues: CASRSQGADTEAFF. The chain combines TRBV6-6 with TRBJ1-1; 9 nucleotides align to TRBD1. Germline V gives CDR1 MNHNY, CDR2 SVGAGI (reference sequence). V was clipped by 6 bases and J by 3 bases; unmatched bases: 5. This CDR3 is 14 amino acids long.

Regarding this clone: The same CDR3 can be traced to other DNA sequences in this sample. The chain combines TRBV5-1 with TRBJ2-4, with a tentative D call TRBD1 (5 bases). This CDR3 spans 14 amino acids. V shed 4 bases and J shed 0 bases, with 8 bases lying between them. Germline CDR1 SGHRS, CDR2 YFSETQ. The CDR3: CASSLGLAKNIQYF. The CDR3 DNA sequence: TGCGCCAGCAGCCTGGGGCTAGCCAAAAACATTCAGTACTTC.

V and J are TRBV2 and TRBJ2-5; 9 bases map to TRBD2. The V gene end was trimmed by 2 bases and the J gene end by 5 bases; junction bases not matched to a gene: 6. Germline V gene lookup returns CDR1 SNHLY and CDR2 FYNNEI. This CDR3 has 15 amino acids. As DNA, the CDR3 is TGTGCCAGCAGTGAATCGGTAGCGGGAGTCGAGACCCAGTACTTC. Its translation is CASSESVAGVETQYF.

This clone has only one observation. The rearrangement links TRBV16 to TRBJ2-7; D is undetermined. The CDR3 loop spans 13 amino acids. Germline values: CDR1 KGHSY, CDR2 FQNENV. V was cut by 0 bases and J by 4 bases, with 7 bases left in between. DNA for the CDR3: TGTGCCAGCAGCCAATCCGAGAGATACGAGCAGTACTTC. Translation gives CASSQSERYEQYF. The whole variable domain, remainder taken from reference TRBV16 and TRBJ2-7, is GEEVAQTPKHLVRGEGQKAKLYCAPIKGHSYVFWYQQVLKNEFKFLISFQNENVFDETGMPKERFSAKCLPNSPCSLEIQATKLEDSAVYFCASSQSERYEQYFGPGTRLTVT.